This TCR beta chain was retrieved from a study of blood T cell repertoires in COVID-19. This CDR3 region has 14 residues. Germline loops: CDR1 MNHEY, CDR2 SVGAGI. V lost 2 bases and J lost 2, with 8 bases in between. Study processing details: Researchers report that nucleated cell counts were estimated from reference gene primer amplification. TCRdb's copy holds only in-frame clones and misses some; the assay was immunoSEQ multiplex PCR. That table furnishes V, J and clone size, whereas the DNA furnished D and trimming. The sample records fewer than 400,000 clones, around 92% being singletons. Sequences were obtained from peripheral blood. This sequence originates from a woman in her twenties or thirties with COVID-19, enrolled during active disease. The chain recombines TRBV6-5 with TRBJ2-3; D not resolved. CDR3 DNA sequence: TGTGCCAGCAGTTACGGCCAGAACACAGATACGCAGTATTTT. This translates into CASSYGQNTDTQYF.